This TCR beta chain was sequenced during a study of CD8 T cells in Susac syndrome. About the research overall: There were roughly six sequenced Susac syndrome patients with active disease and fewer than 10 in remission. Patients with Susac syndrome were therapy-naive, on corticosteroids, or on intravenous immunoglobulin alone at blood draw.

Germline CDR1 KGHSH, CDR2 LQKENI. This CDR3 comprises 18 residues. The J segment lost 4 bases and the V segment lost 0 bases, leaving 14 bases of the junction unmatched. Purification of the CD8+ and CD4+ T cells relied on negative isolation, and TEMRA cells underwent FACS enrichment. With random hexamers, roughly 0.45 to 1 ug RNA was reverse transcribed. One entry per CDR3 protein results from TCRdb running MiXCR on the immunoSEQ multiplex PCR reads. The data hold about 190,000 distinct CDR3 sequences, with 95% observed a single time. Source material: CD8+ T cells from PBMCs. This rearrangement joins TRBV18 to TRBJ2-5, with TRBD2 identical over 7 bases. The receptor's source is a human donor with Susac syndrome. This CDR3 reads CASSPPLINRREGETQYF. In DNA form, the CDR3 reads TGTGCCAGCTCACCACCGCTGATCAACAGGAGGGAGGGAGAGACCCAGTACTTC.